This record looks at one T cell receptor beta chain sequence and its context. This entry is derived from a study of blood T cell repertoires in COVID-19. Using immunoSEQ multiplex PCR, the repertoire was profiled, and TCRdb retains in-frame clones only, with some absent. Here the sample spans over 300,000 clones, nearly 90% being singletons. The CDR3 contains 16 residues. The germline CDR1 and CDR2 sequences are KGHDR and SFDVKD. Unmatched junction bases numbered 4, after V lost 4 bases and J lost 1 base. The origin of this receptor is a man in his late teens or twenties with active or convalescent COVID-19. This chain joins TRBV24-1 and TRBJ2-2; TRBD1 aligns across 8 bases. Specimen: peripheral blood. The CDR3 loop reads CATSDTGTGNTGELFF. The CDR3 coding sequence is TGTGCCACCAGTGACACCGGGACAGGGAACACCGGGGAGCTGTTTTTT.